This T cell receptor (beta chain) was captured by sequencing in a study of shared clonotypes between healthy human individuals. This clone was picked up many times. Its antigen is as yet unknown. The V end was cut by 3 bases, the J end by 4 bases, with 13 bases between. Germline-derived CDR1 and CDR2 are SGHKS and YYEKEE (reference sequence). The CDR3 has 14 amino acids. Overall study results and limits: Against clonotypes common to all four donors, non-shared ones had lower generation probabilities.

Sequenced by immunoSEQ multiplex PCR; TCRdb stores in-frame clones only, minus some. The sample consists of around 330,000 clones, 74% of them appearing once. The TCR originated in a man aged 30-40 years in good health. The material sequenced was memory CD4+ T cells sorted from blood. The sample's subset: CD45RA-negative fraction. The chain has TRBV5-5 and TRBJ1-2; no clear D gene. The CDR3, as DNA: TGTGCCAGCAGCTCGGCCGTGTCCCTCTATGGCTACACCTTC. This sequence encodes CASSSAVSLYGYTF.